This T cell receptor beta chain is from a study of T cell repertoires in cytomegalovirus infection. Whole-study context: Indications of both CMV infection and matching HLA type were provided by public TCR beta signatures.

Regarding the study as a whole: HLA-C-restricted TCR beta clonotypes specific for CMV led the ex vivo response.

Looked up from germline, CDR1 is LGHDT and CDR2 is YNNKEL (reference sequence). Trimming removed 5 bases at V and 2 bases at J, with 16 bases between. This CDR3 spans 15 amino acids. TCRdb re-called the reads through MiXCR, storing one row per CDR3 protein. The sample yields 650,000 to 900,000 distinct CDR3 sequences, about 33% seen once. With respect to this clonotype: The antigen remains undetermined.

The rearrangement joins TRBV3-1 to TRBJ2-7; D remains ambiguous. The receptor was isolated from a human donor in good health (CMV status not recorded). Some clones in this sample may be carry-over from other donors' samples. This sample comprised cultured CD8+ T cells from PBMCs, obtained from culture after CMV antigen stimulation. DNA for the CDR3: TGTGCCAGCAGCGACCCCTTGTCTACGGCCTACGAGCAGTACTTC. Translating it yields CASSDPLSTAYEQYF.